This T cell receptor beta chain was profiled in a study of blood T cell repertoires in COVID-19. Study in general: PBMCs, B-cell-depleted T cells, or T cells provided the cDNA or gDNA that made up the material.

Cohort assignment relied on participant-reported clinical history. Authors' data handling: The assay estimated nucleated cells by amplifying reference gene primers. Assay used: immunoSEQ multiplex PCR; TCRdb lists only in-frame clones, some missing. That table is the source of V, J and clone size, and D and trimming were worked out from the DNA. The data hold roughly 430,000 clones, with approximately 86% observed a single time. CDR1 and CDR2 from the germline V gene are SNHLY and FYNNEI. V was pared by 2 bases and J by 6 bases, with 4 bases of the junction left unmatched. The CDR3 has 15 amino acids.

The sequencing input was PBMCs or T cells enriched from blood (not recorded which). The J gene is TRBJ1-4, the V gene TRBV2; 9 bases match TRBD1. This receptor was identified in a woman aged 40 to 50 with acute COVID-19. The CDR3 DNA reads TGTGCCAGCAGTGAATGGGACAGGGTGCATGAAAAACTGTTTTTT. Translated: CASSEWDRVHEKLFF.